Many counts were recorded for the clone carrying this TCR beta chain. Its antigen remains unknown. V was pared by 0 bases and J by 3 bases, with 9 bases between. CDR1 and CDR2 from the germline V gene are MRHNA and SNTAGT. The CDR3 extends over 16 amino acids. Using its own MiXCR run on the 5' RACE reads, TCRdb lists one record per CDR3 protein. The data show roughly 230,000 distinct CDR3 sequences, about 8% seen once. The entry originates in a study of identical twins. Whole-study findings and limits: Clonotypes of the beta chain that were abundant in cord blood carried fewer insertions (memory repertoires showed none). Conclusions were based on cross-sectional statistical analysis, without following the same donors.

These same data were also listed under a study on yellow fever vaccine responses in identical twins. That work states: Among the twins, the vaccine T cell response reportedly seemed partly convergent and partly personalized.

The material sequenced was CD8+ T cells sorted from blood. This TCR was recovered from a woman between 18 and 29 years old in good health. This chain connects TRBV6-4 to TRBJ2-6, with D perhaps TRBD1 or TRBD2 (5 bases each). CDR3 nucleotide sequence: TGTGCCAGCAGTGACTCGATGGGGGTTGGGGCCAACGTCCTGACTTTC. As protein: CASSDSMGVGANVLTF.